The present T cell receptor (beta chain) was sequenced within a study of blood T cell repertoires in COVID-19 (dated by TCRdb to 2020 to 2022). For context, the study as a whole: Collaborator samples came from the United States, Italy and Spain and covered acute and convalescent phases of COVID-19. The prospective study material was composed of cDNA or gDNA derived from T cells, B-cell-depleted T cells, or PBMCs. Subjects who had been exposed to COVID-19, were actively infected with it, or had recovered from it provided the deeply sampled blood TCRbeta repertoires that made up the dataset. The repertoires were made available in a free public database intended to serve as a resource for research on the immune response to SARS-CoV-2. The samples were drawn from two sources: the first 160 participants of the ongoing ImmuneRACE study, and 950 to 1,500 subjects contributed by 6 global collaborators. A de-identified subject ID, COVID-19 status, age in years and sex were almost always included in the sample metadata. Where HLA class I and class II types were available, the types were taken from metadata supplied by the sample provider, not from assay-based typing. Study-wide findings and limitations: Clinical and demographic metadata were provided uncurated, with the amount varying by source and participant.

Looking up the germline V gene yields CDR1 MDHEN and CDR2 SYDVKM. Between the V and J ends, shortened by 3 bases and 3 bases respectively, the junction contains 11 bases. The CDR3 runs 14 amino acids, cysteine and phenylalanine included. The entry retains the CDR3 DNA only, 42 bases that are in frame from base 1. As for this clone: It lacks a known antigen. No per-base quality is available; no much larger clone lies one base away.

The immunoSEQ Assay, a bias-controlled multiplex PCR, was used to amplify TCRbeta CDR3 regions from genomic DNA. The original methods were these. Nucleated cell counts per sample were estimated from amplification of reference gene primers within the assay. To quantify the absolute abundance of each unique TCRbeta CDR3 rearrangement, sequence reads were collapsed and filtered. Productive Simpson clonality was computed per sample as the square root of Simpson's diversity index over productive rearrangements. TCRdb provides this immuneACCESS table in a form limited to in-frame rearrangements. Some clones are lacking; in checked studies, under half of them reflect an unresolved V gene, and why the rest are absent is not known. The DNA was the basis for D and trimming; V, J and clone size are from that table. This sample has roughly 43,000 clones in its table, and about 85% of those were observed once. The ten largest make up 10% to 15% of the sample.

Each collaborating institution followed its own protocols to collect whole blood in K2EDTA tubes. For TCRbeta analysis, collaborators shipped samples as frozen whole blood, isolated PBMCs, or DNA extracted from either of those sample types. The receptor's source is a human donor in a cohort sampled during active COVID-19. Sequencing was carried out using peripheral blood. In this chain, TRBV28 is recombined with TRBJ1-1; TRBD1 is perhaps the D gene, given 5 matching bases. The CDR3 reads CASSLGGEDTEAFF. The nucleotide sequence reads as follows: TGTGCCAGCAGTTTGGGGGGGGAGGACACTGAAGCTTTCTTT.